Listed below are T cell receptor beta chains from one sample, sequenced in a study of PD-1 blockade in classical Hodgkin lymphoma. Produced via immunoSEQ multiplex PCR; TCRdb's table is partial and in-frame only. The data show roughly 41,000 clones, about 74% seen once. The sequences come from peripheral blood mononuclear cells (PBMCs), collected at baseline. The source of these receptors is a human donor with classical Hodgkin lymphoma. Each CDR3 is given with its conserved first and last residue. D genes are given only for firm matches. Clone size is not always given. Where it is, it says once, few, many or a class for expanded clones.

clone_size j_call v_call d_call cdr3_nt cdr3_aa
once TRBJ1-6 TRBV9 - TGTGCCAGCAGTGGGACGGATGACAATTCACCCCTCCACTTT CASSGTDDNSPLHF
- TRBJ2-1 TRBV7-3 TRBD2 TGTGCCAGCAGCTCATCGGGACTAGCGGGAGTGAGTGAGCAGTTCTTC CASSSSGLAGVSEQFF
- TRBJ2-1 TRBV27 - TGTGCCGCAGGCGGGACGAGGTACAATGAGCAGTTCTTC CAAGGTRYNEQFF
- TRBJ2-7 TRBV6-6 - TGTGCCAGCAGTCGGACTGGCAGCTCCTACGAGCAGTACTTC CASSRTGSSYEQYF
few TRBJ2-3 TRBV9 TRBD1 TGTGCCAGCAGCGTAGGGAACAGGGGTTCCTACACAGATACGCAGTATTTT CASSVGNRGSYTDTQYF
- TRBJ2-7 TRBV19 TRBD1 TGTGCCAGTAGTATTGGGGACAGGGGTTACGAGCAGTACTTC CASSIGDRGYEQYF
few TRBJ2-4 TRBV19 - TGTGCCAGTAGTGGGGGACTAGCCAAAAACATTCAGTACTTC CASSGGLAKNIQYF
- TRBJ1-2 TRBV7-2 TRBD1 TGTGCCAGCAGCTTAGCTCTGGGACAGGAATTCGTTAACTATGGCTACACCTTC CASSLALGQEFVNYGYTF
- TRBJ2-1 TRBV6-4 TRBD1 TGTGCCAGCAGTGTGTGGACAGGGATGAATGAGCAGTTCTTC CASSVWTGMNEQFF
- TRBJ2-7 TRBV6-1 - TGTGCCAGCACTAGGGAACAGACCGGGGAGCAGTACTTC CASTREQTGEQYF
- TRBJ2-2 TRBV11-3 - TGTGCCAGCAGCTTCAACGGTCGGGCCTTACAATCCGGGGAGCTGTTTTTT CASSFNGRALQSGELFF
- TRBJ2-3 TRBV19 TRBD2 TGTGCCAGTAGACCCCCAGAGCGGGAGGGCCGAGATACGCAGTATTTT CASRPPEREGRDTQYF
- TRBJ2-7 TRBV19 - TGTGCCAGTAGTATCGATGGACTACGCTACGAGCAGTACTTC CASSIDGLRYEQYF
- TRBJ1-1 TRBV2 TRBD1 TGTGCCAGCAGAGTACAGGGGCCGAGCTTTGAAGCTTTCTTT CASRVQGPSFEAFF
- TRBJ2-7 TRBV7-9 TRBD1 TGTGCCAGCAGTCGACCGGACAGGGGTGTCTACGAGCAGTACTTC CASSRPDRGVYEQYF
once TRBJ1-3 TRBV7-9 - TGTGCCAGCAGCTTAGGACCGGGACAATCCAACACCATATATTTT CASSLGPGQSNTIYF
- TRBJ1-1 TRBV11-3 - TGTGCCAGCAGCTTTTCAGAGAACACTGAAGCTTTCTTT CASSFSENTEAFF
- TRBJ1-1 TRBV7-9 - TGTGCCAGCAGCTTAGAGGTGAACACTGAAGCTTTCTTT CASSLEVNTEAFF
- TRBJ2-1 TRBV6-1 TRBD1 TGTGCCAGCAGTGAAGTGGGGACAGGGTTCTACAATGAGCAGTTCTTC CASSEVGTGFYNEQFF
- TRBJ2-6 TRBV6-1 - TGTGCCAGCAGTGGAGGGGCAGGGGCCAACGTCCTGACTTTC CASSGGAGANVLTF
few TRBJ1-1 TRBV6-6 - TGTGCCAGCAGTACTACAGGGAGGGGGAACACTGAAGCTTTCTTT CASSTTGRGNTEAFF
- TRBJ2-2 TRBV7-8 - TGTGCCAGCAGCTTACTAGCCCGGGAGCTGTTTTTT CASSLLARELFF
once TRBJ1-5 TRBV14 - TGTGCCAGCAGCCAAGGGCCCGGAAAGCAGCCCCAGCATTTT CASSQGPGKQPQHF
- TRBJ1-1 TRBV5-1 TRBD1 TGCGCCAGCAGCTTGGGGACAGGGGACACTGAAGCTTTCTTT CASSLGTGDTEAFF
- TRBJ2-5 TRBV7-9 - TGTGCCAGCAGCTTAGTTCCCAAACGGGAAGAGACCCAGTACTTC CASSLVPKREETQYF
- TRBJ2-7 TRBV7-6 - TGTGCCAGCAGCTTAGGGGCAGCAGGATCCTACGAGCAGTACTTC CASSLGAAGSYEQYF
- TRBJ1-5 TRBV19 TRBD1 TGTGCCAGCACAGACAGGGGCCTCCATCGGCCCCAGCATTTT CASTDRGLHRPQHF
- TRBJ2-2 TRBV28 TRBD2 TGTGCCAGCAGGGGACTAGCGGCCGGGGAGCTGTTTTTT CASRGLAAGELFF
- TRBJ1-2 TRBV11-2 - TGTGCCAGCAGCTTACGGAGGGCTACTAACTATGGCTACACCTTC CASSLRRATNYGYTF
- TRBJ2-3 TRBV7-6 - TGTGCCAGCAGCAGAGAAGGGGAGGGGGGCACAGATACGCAGTATTTT CASSREGEGGTDTQYF
few TRBJ1-1 TRBV5-1 TRBD1 TGCGCCAGCAGCTTGGCCGGGGACAGGACGACTGAAGCTTTCTTT CASSLAGDRTTEAFF